The text below deals with one TCR beta chain. The antigen is unknown. The source of the sample is a study of cytomegalovirus exposure and HLA in healthy donors. It was with 60 Vbeta and 13 Jbeta primers that the PCR ran. TCRdb keeps only in-frame clones here, not all; method: immunoSEQ multiplex PCR. Among 150,000 to 200,000 clones listed, roughly 80% were seen once. This CDR3 spans 13 amino acids. V lost 0 bases, J lost 7 bases, and 7 bases lay in between. In germline, CDR1 is SGDLS, CDR2 YYNGEE. General study points: Altogether, 150 or so TCR beta chains were recorded as cytomegalovirus-associated. DRB1 showed the most TCR associations and HLA-C the fewest in a later analysis, as rates varied by HLA locus. Links to common viral pathogens appeared, in a later analysis, for several of the most significant clusters.

The TCR sequence derives from a woman aged 45-65 years in good health and CMV-seronegative. The chain links TRBV9 to TRBJ1-4; D perhaps matches TRBD1 (5 bases). Specimen: PBMCs. For the CDR3, the DNA is TGTGCCAGCAGCGTAGGTAGGGGTGAAAAACTGTTTTTT. Translated: CASSVGRGEKLFF.